A single sample is the source of the 19 T cell receptor beta chains below, sequenced in a study of blood T cells in healthy people across ages. A second 7 to 11 cycle PCR used barcoded and J-beta primers. One entry per CDR3 protein results from TCRdb running MiXCR on the 5' RACE reads. The sample gives 550,000 to 750,000 distinct CDR3 sequences, around 20% of which show up once; roughly 3.4% is in the top ten. The sequenced sample consisted of blood. Receptors were obtained from a man aged 70 or older in good health.

This clonotype was recorded at least ten times. This chain joins TRBV20-1 and TRBJ2-7; a possible D gene is TRBD2 (6 bases). The CDR3 contains 12 residues. V was cut by 5 bases and J by 1 base, with 9 bases left in between. The germline V gene has CDR1 DFQATT and CDR2 SNEGSKA (reference sequence). The CDR3, as DNA: TGCAGTGCTCCCGGACTATCCTACGAGCAGTACTTC. The encoded protein is CSAPGLSYEQYF.

In its sample, this clonotype was seen many times. The chain joins TRBV6-5 to TRBJ2-7; TRBD2 might be the D (5 bases). Trimming removed 5 bases from V and 7 bases from J, with 12 bases in between. From germline, CDR1 is MNHEY and CDR2 SVGAGI. CDR3 length equals 12 residues. Written as DNA, the CDR3 is TGTGCCAGCAGTGGCGGACTGCGGGAGCAGTACTTC. Protein product: CASSGGLREQYF.

The genes are TRBV15 and TRBJ2-2; D remains unclear. Germline V gene lookup returns CDR1 LNHNV and CDR2 YYDKDF (reference sequence). V shed 1 base and J shed 0 bases, with 6 bases lying between them. This CDR3 has 15 residues. As DNA, the CDR3 is TGTGCCACCAGCAGAGGCAATTCGAACACCGGGGAGCTGTTTTTT. Its protein product is CATSRGNSNTGELFF.

DNA for the CDR3: TGTGCCAGCAGTGAATGCGCAGGGAGTGTGCCCGGGGAGCTGTTTTTT. Translated, it gives CASSECAGSVPGELFF. This sequence joins TRBV25-1 and TRBJ2-2; D possibly uses TRBD1 or TRBD2 (5 bases each). The V end lost 1 base, the J end lost 6 bases, and 15 bases lay between the germline ends. CDR1 MGHDK and CDR2 SYGVNS come from the germline V gene. The CDR3 consists of 16 residues.

The chain recombines TRBV12-3 or TRBV12-4 with TRBJ2-7; D not certain. Trimming took 4 bases from V and 0 from J, leaving 13 bases between them. The CDR3 spans 15 residues. The CDR3 sequence is CASSSSVEGSYEQYF. The CDR3 nucleotides are TGTGCCAGCAGTTCCTCTGTGGAAGGCTCCTACGAGCAGTACTTC.

With regard to this clonotype: It may be a read error: a sequence one base away is much more abundant. The chain uses TRBV14 and TRBJ2-7; D is ambiguous. The CDR3 is 15 residues long. V was clipped by 1 base and J by 3 bases, with 13 bases between them. Per the germline V gene, CDR1 is SGHDN and CDR2 is FVKESK. The CDR3 sequence: CASSQVGDGLYEQYF. The CDR3 nucleotides are TGTGCCAGCAGCCAAGTAGGAGACGGGCTCTACGAGCAGTACTTC.

This chain joins TRBV20-1 and TRBJ2-7, with 7 bases aligning to TRBD2. Germline V gene lookup returns CDR1 DFQATT and CDR2 SNEGSKA (reference sequence). This CDR3 comprises 15 residues. After removal of 0 bases from V and 2 bases from J, the junction contained 7 bases not matched to a gene. CDR3 in amino acids: CSARDHGGRPYEQYF. CDR3 DNA: TGCAGTGCTAGAGATCATGGCGGGAGACCCTACGAGCAGTACTTC.

This clonotype was found a few times. The chain recombines TRBV5-1 with TRBJ2-7, with a possible D match to TRBD2 (6 bases). The germline CDR1 and CDR2 sequences are SGHRS and YFSETQ. The CDR3 spans 15 residues. V was shortened by 0 bases and J by 7 bases, with 17 bases between the two germline ends. CDR3 sequence: CASSLVRDSVNEQYF. The CDR3 DNA follows: TGCGCCAGCAGCTTGGTTAGGGACTCTGTAAATGAGCAGTACTTC.

This clonotype was seen more than once but under ten times. The CDR3 DNA sequence: TGCGCCAGCAGCTTGGCCGGGAGGGGGGTCACCTACAATGAGCAGTTCTTC. The encoded protein is CASSLAGRGVTYNEQFF. The chain recombines TRBV5-1 with TRBJ2-5; TRBD2 matches at 8 bases. Matching the DNA end better, TRBJ2-1 makes the J call doubtful. Germline values: CDR1 SGHRS, CDR2 YFSETQ. The CDR3 has 17 residues.

The V gene is TRBV5-6, the J gene TRBJ2-7; D is undetermined. This CDR3 is 15 amino acids long. Looked up from germline, CDR1 is SGHDT and CDR2 is YYEEEE. V lost 1 base and J 2 bases, leaving 13 bases between the germline ends. This CDR3 reads CASSLLTGSTYEQYF. CDR3 DNA sequence: TGTGCCAGCAGCTTGCTGACTGGCTCCACCTACGAGCAGTACTTC.

This clonotype was observed a few times. The chain combines TRBV6-5 with TRBJ2-5; TRBD2 matches at 9 bases. Germline V gene sequence: CDR1 MNHEY, CDR2 SVGAGI. The V and J ends lost 6 bases and 5 bases, in that order; junction bases with no gene match: 13. The CDR3 extends over 16 amino acids. CDR3 region: CASSGTLSGSLETQYF. The CDR3 nucleotides are TGTGCCAGCAGCGGTACCCTTAGCGGGAGTTTGGAGACCCAGTACTTC.

This clonotype was detected only a few times. A junction boundary mismatches the germline segment, possibly from a read error. This sequence joins TRBV19 and TRBJ2-1; either TRBD1 or TRBD2 may fit D (5 bases each). CDR3 length equals 17 residues. Germline lookup yields CDR1 LNHDA and CDR2 SQIVND (reference sequence). CDR3 sequence reads: CASSIRGLASSSNEQFF. The CDR3 DNA follows: TGTGCCAGTAGTATAAGGGGTCTAGCCTCCTCCTCCAATGAGCAGTTCTTC. Based on the CDR3 plus reference TRBV19 and TRBJ2-1, the full variable domain is DGGITQSPKYLFRKEGQNVTLSCEQNLNHDAMYWYRQDPGQGLRLIYYSQIVNDFQKGDIAEGYSVSREKKESFPLTVTSAQKNPTAFYLCASSIRGLASSSNEQFFGPGTRLTVL.

At least ten counts were recorded for this clonotype. Here the CDR3 reads CASSQDPGFQETQYF. The CDR3 nucleotides are TGTGCCAGCAGCCAAGACCCCGGGTTCCAAGAGACCCAGTACTTC. The V call is TRBV3-1, the J call TRBJ2-5; D uncertain. Germline V gives CDR1 LGHDT, CDR2 YNNKEL (reference sequence). This CDR3 comprises 15 residues. V lost 0 bases, J lost 1 base, and 9 bases lay in between.

This clonotype was picked up a small number of times. The chain joins TRBV7-2 to TRBJ2-7, with TRBD2 identical over 11 bases. Germline V gene data show CDR1 as SGHTA and CDR2 as FQGNSA. J was trimmed by 4 bases and V by 0 bases; bases with no gene match: 5. CDR3 length: 16 amino acids. The CDR3 is CASSLALAGGQYEQYF. CDR3 nucleotide sequence: TGTGCCAGCAGCTTAGCGCTAGCGGGAGGCCAATACGAGCAGTACTTC.

This chain connects TRBV7-9 to TRBJ2-7; D not certain. There are 14 residues in the CDR3. Germline V gene sequence: CDR1 SEHNR, CDR2 FQNEAQ (reference sequence). V shed 5 bases and J shed 2 bases, with 13 bases lying between them. CDR3 nucleotides: TGTGCCAGCAGCAGGCCAGAAACCCCCTACGAGCAGTACTTC. Protein sequence: CASSRPETPYEQYF.

With respect to this clonotype: This may come from a read error, since a much larger clone is one base off. The J gene is TRBJ2-5, the V gene TRBV29-1, with D perhaps matching TRBD1 (5 bases). Trimming pared 4 bases from V and 1 base from J, leaving 7 bases between. Germline V gene sequence: CDR1 SQVTM, CDR2 ANQGSEA. CDR3 length equals 12 residues. The CDR3 DNA reads as TGCAGCGTTGGACAGACCCAAGAGACCCAGTACTTC. Protein product: CSVGQTQETQYF.

This clonotype was counted a few times. The V and J genes are TRBV29-1 and TRBJ2-1; TRBD2 matches 12 bases. The CDR3 length is 15 residues. With 3 bases clipped from V and 4 bases from J, the junction kept 4 bases outside the gene matches. Germline values: CDR1 SQVTM, CDR2 ANQGSEA. CDR3 DNA sequence: TGCAGCGTTGACCCGACTAGCGGGGGATACAATGAGCAGTTCTTC. This sequence encodes CSVDPTSGGYNEQFF.

This clonotype was seen more than once but under ten times. Without the conserved terminal phenylalanine or tryptophan, this CDR3 likely stems from a read error. No DNA is shown, since the ends of the CDR3 on it are uncertain; the CDR3 is the one TCRdb lists. The chain is built from TRBV7-2 and TRBJ2-7; the table names TRBD1, a call not compared with the DNA. Looked up from germline, CDR1 is SGHTA and CDR2 is FQGNSA. The CDR3 numbers 13 amino acids, ends counted. The CDR3 region is CASSPRQAPDLNL.

This clonotype was counted a few times. This sequence joins TRBV20-1 and TRBJ2-5, with 10 bases aligning to TRBD2. The CDR3 is 16 residues long. With V trimmed by 6 bases and J by 2 bases, 12 bases remained unmatched. Germline values: CDR1 DFQATT, CDR2 SNEGSKA (reference sequence). Written as DNA, the CDR3 is TGCAGTGCCGTCCTGTCGGGACTAGCGAGACAAGAGACCCAGTACTTC. It encodes CSAVLSGLARQETQYF.